Below, 8 T cell receptor beta chains from the same sample are listed, as sequenced in a study of cytomegalovirus exposure and HLA in healthy donors. Researchers ran the PCR with 60 Vbeta and 13 Jbeta primers. The protocol was immunoSEQ multiplex PCR, while the TCRdb copy is restricted to in-frame clones and leaves out a portion. The data show about 130,000 clones, 80% seen once. The source material was PBMCs. These receptors all stem from a female donor in good health and CMV-seronegative.

The chain couples TRBV30 to TRBJ2-2; D unclear. Germline loops: CDR1 GTSNPN, CDR2 SVGIG (reference sequence). Trimming stripped 1 base from V and 2 bases from J, with 5 bases between. The CDR3 sequence is 13 residues long. CDR3 DNA: TGTGCCTGGAGTGCCCGTAACACCGGGGAGCTGTTTTTT. This encodes CAWSARNTGELFF.

CDR3 nucleotide sequence: TGTGCCAGCAGCACTCGGGGGACAGGGGTTCGGGAGACCCAGTACTTC. This sequence encodes CASSTRGTGVRETQYF. The chain employs TRBV28 and TRBJ2-5, with 10 bases lining up with TRBD1. CDR1 is MDHEN and CDR2 is SYDVKM in the germline V gene. CDR3 length: 16 residues. J lost 5 bases, V lost 6 bases, and 12 bases had no gene match.

CDR3 bases: TGCGCCAGCAGCCGAGGACTTGACACCGGGGAGCTGTTTTTT. Its translation is CASSRGLDTGELFF. The gene calls are TRBV5-1 and TRBJ2-2, with D perhaps matching TRBD2 (5 bases). Germline V CDR1 and CDR2: SGHRS, YFSETQ. Deletions cut 4 bases from V and 3 bases from J, with 10 bases between. CDR3 length equals 14 residues.

The chain links TRBV7-2 to TRBJ1-4, with TRBD1 identical over 7 bases. V shed 4 bases and J 1 base; nucleotides not matched to a gene: 6. Germline V gene sequence: CDR1 SGHTA, CDR2 FQGNSA. CDR3 length equals 16 residues. The CDR3 protein is CASSSGGTRTNEKLFF. The DNA of the CDR3 is TGTGCCAGCAGCTCAGGGGGTACACGAACTAATGAAAAACTGTTTTTT.

CDR3 bases: TGCGCCAGCAGTCAATCGAGAGGACAGGACACTGAAGCTTTCTTT. It yields the protein CASSQSRGQDTEAFF. J is TRBJ1-1 and V is TRBV23-1; 7 bases fit TRBD1. TRBV23-1 counts as an open reading frame of uncertain function. The CDR3 loop spans 15 amino acids. J lost 3 bases, V lost 0 bases, and 4 bases had no gene match.

In DNA form, the CDR3 reads TGTGCCAGTATATTGACAGATACGCAGTATTTT. Protein sequence: CASILTDTQYF. J is TRBJ2-3 and V is TRBV7-2; no firm D call. Germline values: CDR1 SGHTA, CDR2 FQGNSA. The CDR3 consists of 11 residues. Trimming stripped 9 bases from V and 3 bases from J, with 7 bases between.

V and J are TRBV18 and TRBJ2-7, with 9 bases that match TRBD2. From germline, CDR1 is KGHSH and CDR2 LQKENI. Trimming removed 3 bases from V and 0 bases from J; junction bases left unmatched: 0. This CDR3 contains 14 residues. In DNA, the CDR3 is TGTGCCAGCTCACCTAGCGGGAGCTCCTACGAGCAGTACTTC. Translating gives CASSPSGSSYEQYF.

V gene TRBV18 combines with J gene TRBJ1-2, with 8 bases lining up with TRBD1. V lost 3 bases, J lost 4 bases, and 7 bases stayed unmatched. CDR1 KGHSH and CDR2 LQKENI come from the germline V gene. The CDR3 has 15 residues. The CDR3 spells CASSPDYRGGYGYTF. CDR3 coding DNA: TGTGCCAGCTCACCGGACTACAGGGGGGGCTATGGCTACACCTTC.